These 18 T cell receptor beta chains came from one sample sequenced in a study of blood T cell repertoires in COVID-19. Repertoires were generated with immunoSEQ multiplex PCR, while TCRdb's copy carries only in-frame clones and drops some. Of roughly 100,000 clones detected, about 85% appear once; the ten largest clones hold over 2%. The sequenced sample was peripheral blood. All receptors come from a human donor in a cohort sampled during active COVID-19.

The genes are TRBV9 and TRBJ1-6; no firm D call. Trimming removed 4 bases from V and 8 bases from J, with 19 bases in between. Germline V gives CDR1 SGDLS, CDR2 YYNGEE. The CDR3 is 16 amino acids. In DNA form, the CDR3 reads TGTGCCAGCAGCCCCCAGATGAGCCCGGAGGATTCACCCCTCCACTTT. The encoded protein is CASSPQMSPEDSPLHF.

CDR3 DNA sequence: TGTGCCAGCAGTGAGTCAGGGGTCAACACTGAAGCTTTCTTT. Residues: CASSESGVNTEAFF. The chain joins TRBV25-1 to TRBJ1-1, with a tentative D call TRBD1 (6 bases). This CDR3 has 14 amino acids. Trimming left V 3 bases short and J 2 bases short, with 10 bases between. CDR1 and CDR2 (germline): MGHDK, SYGVNS.

The chain recombines TRBV27 with TRBJ2-2; maybe TRBD2 (6 bases). The V gene's germline CDR1 is MNHEY and CDR2 SMNVEV (reference sequence). The V end was cut by 6 bases, the J end by 6 bases, with 8 bases between. This CDR3 spans 12 amino acids. The CDR3 here is CASREGPGELFF. CDR3 coding DNA: TGTGCCAGCAGGGAGGGCCCCGGGGAGCTGTTTTTT.

The chain joins TRBV2 to TRBJ2-1; 9 bases are shared with TRBD2. The CDR3 totals 15 residues. Trimming at V came to 6 bases and at J to 3 bases, leaving 6 bases not matched to a gene. In germline, CDR1 is SNHLY, CDR2 FYNNEI. This chain's CDR3 is CASSEGLAGYNEQFF. The CDR3 DNA sequence: TGTGCCAGCAGCGAGGGACTAGCCGGCTACAATGAGCAGTTCTTC.

This clone was detected once. The J gene is TRBJ2-1, the V gene TRBV6-6; 8 nucleotides align to TRBD2. CDR1 MNHNY and CDR2 SVGAGI come from the germline V gene (reference sequence). V lost 5 bases to trimming and J lost 0 bases; unmatched junction nucleotides: 6. This CDR3 is 16 amino acids long. The CDR3, as DNA: TGTGCCAGCAGTGCTAGCGGGTCGCGCTCCTACAATGAGCAGTTCTTC. Protein product: CASSASGSRSYNEQFF.

The CDR3 DNA is TGCGCCAGCAGCTTGGAACGGGGTGCAGATACGCAGTATTTT. This encodes CASSLERGADTQYF. The chain employs TRBV5-1 and TRBJ2-3; tentatively, D is TRBD2 (5 bases). Trimming cost V 0 bases and J 4 bases, with 9 bases left between them. The V gene's germline CDR1 is SGHRS and CDR2 YFSETQ. CDR3 length equals 14 residues.

This clone was detected only once. The rearrangement joins TRBV6-5 to TRBJ1-2; D ambiguous. Per germline, CDR1 MNHEY and CDR2 SVGAGI. This CDR3 region has 13 residues. V lost 10 bases and J lost 0, with 12 bases in between. CDR3 coding DNA: TGTGCCACCGAGGCGGTCACTAACTATGGCTACACCTTC. Its protein product is CATEAVTNYGYTF.

This rearrangement joins TRBV12-5 to TRBJ2-5; 10 bases are shared with TRBD2. Per the germline V gene, CDR1 is LGHNT and CDR2 is FRNRAP. The J segment lost 4 bases and the V segment lost 7 bases, leaving 12 bases of the junction unmatched. The CDR3 spans 16 residues. The CDR3 protein is CASAPLMSGGGETQYF. CDR3 nucleotides: TGTGCTAGTGCCCCCCTAATGAGCGGGGGGGGAGAGACCCAGTACTTC.

The chain carries TRBV2 and TRBJ1-2; D uncertain. The V gene's germline CDR1 is SNHLY and CDR2 FYNNEI. This CDR3 has 14 amino acids. The germline V and J ends were trimmed by 0 bases and 4 bases, with 9 bases remaining between them. CDR3 loop: CASSEARGTYGYTF. The CDR3 bases are TGTGCCAGCAGTGAAGCGCGGGGAACCTATGGCTACACCTTC.

The chain couples TRBV28 to TRBJ2-7; 8 nucleotides align to TRBD1. CDR1 and CDR2 from the germline V gene are MDHEN and SYDVKM. This CDR3 has 15 amino acids. V was pared by 6 bases and J by 2 bases, with 9 bases of the junction left unmatched. The CDR3 protein is CASRRGQELPYEQYF. CDR3 DNA: TGTGCCAGCAGGAGGGGACAGGAGTTACCCTACGAGCAGTACTTC.

The rearrangement links TRBV28 to TRBJ1-6; possible D gene TRBD1, 6 bases. This CDR3 has 14 residues. Germline V gene sequence: CDR1 MDHEN, CDR2 SYDVKM. V lost 5 bases, J lost 7 bases, and 12 bases lay in between. The CDR3 protein is CASSAGVGNSPLHF. The CDR3 DNA follows: TGTGCCAGCAGTGCAGGGGTTGGGAATTCACCCCTCCACTTT.

The rearrangement links TRBV10-3 to TRBJ1-1; D remains ambiguous. V was trimmed by 0 bases and J by 3 bases, leaving 8 bases between them. Germline values: CDR1 ENHRY, CDR2 SYGVKD. The CDR3 spans 14 residues. Written as DNA, the CDR3 is TGTGCCATCAGTGAGTCAGAGGGAGACACTGAAGCTTTCTTT. Encoded protein: CAISESEGDTEAFF.

The chain recombines TRBV10-3 with TRBJ2-3; D possibly corresponds to TRBD1 (5 bases). CDR3 length: 16 residues. Per the germline V gene, CDR1 is ENHRY and CDR2 is SYGVKD. V shed 0 bases and J shed 1 base, with 11 bases lying between them. The CDR3, as DNA: TGTGCCATCAGTGAGTCGGTAGGGGCCGGCACAGATACGCAGTATTTT. This gives the protein CAISESVGAGTDTQYF.

The chain couples TRBV3-1 (or the pseudogene TRBV3-2) to TRBJ2-1; 11 bases agree with TRBD2. J was trimmed by 3 bases and V by 3 bases; bases with no gene match: 7. The germline V gene encodes CDR1 LGHDT and CDR2 YNNKEL (reference sequence). The CDR3 totals 17 residues. The CDR3 spells CASSHLTSGAIYNEQFF. CDR3 DNA sequence: TGTGCCAGCAGCCACCTGACTAGCGGGGCTATCTACAATGAGCAGTTCTTC.

The chain recombines TRBV5-1 with TRBJ2-1, with D possibly matching TRBD2 (5 bases). CDR1 is SGHRS, CDR2 YFSETQ, per germline. Trimming left V 0 bases short and J 6 bases short, with 13 bases between. The CDR3 sequence is 15 residues long. CDR3 DNA: TGCGCCAGCAGCTTGGCCAGAGGGAGCCGCAATGAGCAGTTCTTC. It yields the protein CASSLARGSRNEQFF.

V is TRBV12-3 or TRBV12-4 and J is TRBJ2-7; D remains unclear. V lost 2 bases to trimming and J lost 8 bases, with 13 bases between them. The CDR3 loop spans 13 amino acids. The CDR3 is CASSLWQYEKQYF. As DNA, the CDR3 is TGTGCCAGCAGTTTATGGCAGTATGAAAAGCAGTACTTC.

The rearrangement joins TRBV7-2 to TRBJ1-5, with D perhaps matching TRBD1 (6 bases). The CDR3 is 15 amino acids. The ends were cut back, 4 bases at V and 3 bases at J, with 13 bases in the middle. The germline CDR1 and CDR2 sequences are SGHTA and FQGNSA. In nucleotides, the CDR3 is TGTGCCAGCAGCTCCCAGGGGTCGGTCAATCAGCCCCAGCATTTT. The encoded protein is CASSSQGSVNQPQHF.

This clone was detected once. The chain combines TRBV6-1 with TRBJ1-2, with 8 bases that match TRBD1. Germline trimming cut 1 base from V and 8 bases from J; bases unmatched to any gene: 6. The germline V gene has CDR1 MNHNS and CDR2 SASEGT. This CDR3 has 14 amino acids. The CDR3 DNA is TGTGCCAGCAGTGAAGGGGCAGGGGGCTGGGGCTACACCTTC. This codes for CASSEGAGGWGYTF.